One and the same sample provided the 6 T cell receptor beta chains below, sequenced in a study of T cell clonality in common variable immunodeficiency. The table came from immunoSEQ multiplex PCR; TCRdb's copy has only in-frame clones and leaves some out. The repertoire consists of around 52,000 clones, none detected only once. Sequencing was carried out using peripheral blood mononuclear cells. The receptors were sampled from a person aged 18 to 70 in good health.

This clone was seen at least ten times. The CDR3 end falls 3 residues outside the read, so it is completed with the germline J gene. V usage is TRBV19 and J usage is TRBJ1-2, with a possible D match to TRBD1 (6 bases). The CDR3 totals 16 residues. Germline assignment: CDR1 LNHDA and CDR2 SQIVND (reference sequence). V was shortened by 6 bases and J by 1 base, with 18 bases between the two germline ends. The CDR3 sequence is CASRTRDISLNYGYTF. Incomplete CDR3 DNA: TGTGCCAGTAGAACCCGGGACATCAGCCTTAACTATGGC.

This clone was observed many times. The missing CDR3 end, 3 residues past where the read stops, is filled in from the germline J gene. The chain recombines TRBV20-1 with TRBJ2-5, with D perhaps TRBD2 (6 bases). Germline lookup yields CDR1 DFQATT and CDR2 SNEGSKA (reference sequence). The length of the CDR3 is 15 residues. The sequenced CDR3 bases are TGCAGTGCCACACTGGGACTGCCGCCCCCCGGTACC. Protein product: CSATLGLPPPGT. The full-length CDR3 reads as CSATLGLPPPGTQYF.

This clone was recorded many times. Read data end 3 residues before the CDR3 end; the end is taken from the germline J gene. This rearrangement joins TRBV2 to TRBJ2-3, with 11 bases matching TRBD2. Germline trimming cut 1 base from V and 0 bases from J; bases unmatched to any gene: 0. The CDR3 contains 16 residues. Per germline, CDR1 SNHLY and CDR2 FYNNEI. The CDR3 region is CASSEGTSGSTDTQYF. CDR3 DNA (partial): TGTGCCAGCAGTGAAGGGACTAGCGGGAGCACAGATACG.

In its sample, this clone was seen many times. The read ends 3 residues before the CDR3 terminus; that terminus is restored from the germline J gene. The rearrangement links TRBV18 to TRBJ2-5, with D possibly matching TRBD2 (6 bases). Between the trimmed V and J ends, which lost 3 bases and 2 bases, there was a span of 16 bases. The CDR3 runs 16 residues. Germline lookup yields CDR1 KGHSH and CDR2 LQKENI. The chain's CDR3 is CASSPGRTPGQETQYF. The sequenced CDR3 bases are TGTGCCAGCTCACCGGGGAGGACCCCAGGGCAAGAGACC.

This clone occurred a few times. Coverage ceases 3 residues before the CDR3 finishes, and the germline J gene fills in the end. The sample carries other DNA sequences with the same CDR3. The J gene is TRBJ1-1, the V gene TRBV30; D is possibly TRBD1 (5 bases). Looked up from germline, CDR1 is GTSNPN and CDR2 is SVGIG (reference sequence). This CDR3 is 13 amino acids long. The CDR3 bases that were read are TGTGCCTGGAGTCCCGCGGGGCTGGTAGAA. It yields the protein CAWSPAGLVE. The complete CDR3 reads CAWSPAGLVEAFF.

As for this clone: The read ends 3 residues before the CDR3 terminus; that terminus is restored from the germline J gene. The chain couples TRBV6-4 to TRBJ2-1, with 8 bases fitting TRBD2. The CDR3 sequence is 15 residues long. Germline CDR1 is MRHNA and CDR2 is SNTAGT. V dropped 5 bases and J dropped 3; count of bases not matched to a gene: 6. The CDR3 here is CASSPLGLDYNEQFF. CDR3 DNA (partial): TGTGCCAGCAGTCCGCTGGGACTAGACTACAATGAG.